The 2 T cell receptor beta chains listed next were all sequenced from one sample in a study of blood T cells in healthy people across ages. The authors ran a second PCR of about 7 to 12 cycles using a sample-barcoded 5' primer and a J-beta primer mix. TCRdb recomputed calls from the 5' RACE reads with MiXCR, one row per CDR3 protein. The sample records some 1.6 million distinct CDR3 sequences, around 36% being singletons. Sequenced input: blood. The origin of the receptors is a woman in her twenties or thirties in good health.

The genes are TRBV2 and TRBJ2-1; D is perhaps TRBD1 (5 bases). CDR1 is SNHLY and CDR2 is FYNNEI in the germline V gene. V was trimmed by 7 bases and J by 0 bases, leaving 16 bases between them. The length of the CDR3 is 16 residues. The CDR3 region is CASTRTLLSSYNEQFF. CDR3 in DNA: TGTGCCAGCACCCGGACACTCCTTAGCTCCTACAATGAGCAGTTCTTC.

A few counts support this clonotype. This chain connects TRBV20-1 to TRBJ2-3, with 12 bases lining up with TRBD2. The germline V gene encodes CDR1 DFQATT and CDR2 SNEGSKA (reference sequence). The length of the CDR3 is 13 residues. CDR3 sequence (DNA): TGCAGCCTAGCGGGGGGGCGCACAGATACGCAGTATTTT. Residues: CSLAGGRTDTQYF.